Following are 16 T cell receptor beta chains from one sample sequenced in a study of cytomegalovirus exposure and HLA in healthy donors. The PCR had 60 Vbeta and 13 Jbeta primers. Sequencing was performed with immunoSEQ multiplex PCR; in TCRdb, only in-frame clones are kept and a portion is missing. Counted here are roughly 150,000 clones, 73% occurring once; the ten biggest clones make up roughly 5.4%. Sequenced sample: PBMCs. The receptors originated from a woman under 30 in good health and CMV-seropositive.

The V and J genes are TRBV7-8 and TRBJ2-1, with 9 bases that match TRBD2. The length of the CDR3 is 16 residues. The germline gives CDR1 SGHVS, CDR2 FQNEAQ. V shed 5 bases, J shed 5 bases, and the junction held 10 bases outside the gene matches. CDR3 sequence reads: CASSRIDQRGDNEQFF. The CDR3 coding sequence is TGTGCCAGCAGCCGTATCGACCAGCGGGGGGACAATGAGCAGTTCTTC.

This sequence joins TRBV5-1 and TRBJ1-4, with 10 bases identical to TRBD1. The CDR3 contains 14 residues. In germline, CDR1 is SGHRS, CDR2 YFSETQ. Trimming at V came to 4 bases and at J to 6 bases, leaving 3 bases not matched to a gene. The CDR3 nucleotides read TGCGCCAGCAGCCTCGGGACAGGGGATGAAAAACTGTTTTTT. This codes for CASSLGTGDEKLFF.

The chain recombines TRBV4-3 with TRBJ1-5; tentatively, D is TRBD1 (6 bases). The CDR3 sequence is 16 residues long. V lost 0 bases to trimming and J lost 7 bases, with 16 bases between them. Germline loops: CDR1 LGHNA, CDR2 YSLEER. The CDR3 DNA follows: TGCGCCAGCAGCCAAGATGCGCAGGGGAGGGGGCAGCCCCAGCATTTT. Encoded protein: CASSQDAQGRGQPQHF.

A word on this clone: One end of the junction fails to match germline, which may point to a read error. The J gene is TRBJ1-2, the V gene TRBV7-9, with D unclear. Germline CDR1 is SEHNR and CDR2 is FQNEAQ (reference sequence). The CDR3 loop spans 13 amino acids. The CDR3 region has the DNA TGTTCCAGCAGCTCCCGGGAAGGCTATGGCTACACCTTC. Translating gives CSSSSREGYGYTF.

This clone was recorded a few times. V is TRBV11-3 and J is TRBJ2-1, with 11 bases aligning to TRBD2. J was trimmed by 9 bases and V by 3 bases; bases with no gene match: 7. Germline CDR1 reads SGHNT; CDR2 reads YENEEA. The CDR3 covers 15 residues. CDR3 DNA sequence: TGTGCCAGCAGCTTTTTAGCGGGGGGGCTCGGTGAGCAGTTCTTC. Translating it yields CASSFLAGGLGEQFF.

The V gene is TRBV4-2, the J gene TRBJ2-2, with TRBD2 matching 10 bases. The germline V gene encodes CDR1 LGHNA and CDR2 YNFKEQ. Trimming removed 2 bases from V and 0 bases from J; junction bases left unmatched: 6. The CDR3 is made up of 18 amino acids. CDR3 sequence (DNA): TGTGCCAGCAGCCAACGTTTAGCGGGGGGAACGAACACCGGGGAGCTGTTTTTT. Protein sequence: CASSQRLAGGTNTGELFF.

This CDR3 reads CASSFDSGGRQYNEQFF. The CDR3, as DNA: TGTGCCAGCAGCTTCGATAGCGGGGGCCGTCAATACAATGAGCAGTTCTTC. The chain couples TRBV7-3 to TRBJ2-1; TRBD2 aligns across 9 bases. Germline lookup yields CDR1 SGHTA and CDR2 FQGTGA. The ends lost 3 bases at V and 4 bases at J; junction bases unmatched: 10. The CDR3 extends over 17 amino acids. Combining the CDR3 with reference TRBV7-3 and TRBJ2-1 gives the whole variable domain GAGVSQTPSNKVTEKGKYVELRCDPISGHTALYWYRQSLGQGPEFLIYFQGTGAADDSGLPNDRFFAVRPEGSVSTLKIQRTERGDSAVYLCASSFDSGGRQYNEQFFGPGTRLTVL.

Concerning this clone: Distinct nucleotide sequences in the sample also encode this CDR3. The V and J genes are TRBV4-1 and TRBJ1-6; 7 bases are shared with TRBD1. The CDR3 is made up of 16 amino acids. The V gene's germline CDR1 is MGHRA and CDR2 YSYEKL. The ends lost 1 base at V and 0 bases at J; junction bases unmatched: 0. The CDR3 bases are TGCGCCAGCAGCCAAGGGGACAGCTCCTATAATTCACCCCTCCACTTT. It translates to CASSQGDSSYNSPLHF.

The gene calls are TRBV18 and TRBJ2-7; 9 bases are shared with TRBD1. The V segment lost 0 bases and the J segment 7 bases; nucleotides outside the gene matches: 10. In germline, CDR1 is KGHSH, CDR2 LQKENI. CDR3 length: 16 amino acids. The CDR3 bases are TGTGCCAGCTCACCACCATCGGGACAGGGAGCTAATGAGCAGTACTTC. The encoded protein is CASSPPSGQGANEQYF.

The J gene is TRBJ1-2, the V gene TRBV18; 8 positions agree with TRBD1. The CDR3 is made up of 13 amino acids. CDR1 KGHSH and CDR2 LQKENI come from the germline V gene. J was trimmed by 3 bases and V by 5 bases; bases with no gene match: 2. In nucleotides, the CDR3 is TGTGCCAGCTCAGAACAGGGGGACTATGGCTACACCTTC. This sequence encodes CASSEQGDYGYTF.

With respect to this clone: Other DNA variants within this sample encode the same CDR3. V usage is TRBV29-1 and J usage is TRBJ2-7, with TRBD1 matching over 8 bases. Losses at the gene ends were 1 base for V and 0 bases for J; bases not matched to a gene: 8. The CDR3 totals 16 residues. Per the germline V gene, CDR1 is SQVTM and CDR2 is ANQGSEA. Written as DNA, the CDR3 is TGCAGCGTTGAAGTCGTGGACAGGGCCAGCTCCTACGAGCAGTACTTC. Translated, it gives CSVEVVDRASSYEQYF.

The chain has TRBV28 and TRBJ1-6; D gene unclear. Trimming pared 2 bases from V and 7 bases from J, leaving 12 bases between. Per the germline V gene, CDR1 is MDHEN and CDR2 is SYDVKM. This CDR3 contains 15 residues. CDR3 protein: CASSLEALINSPLHF. CDR3 nucleotide sequence: TGTGCCAGCAGTTTAGAGGCCCTCATCAATTCACCCCTCCACTTT.

The chain carries TRBV4-3 and TRBJ2-2; D might be TRBD2 (6 bases). This CDR3 has 16 amino acids. CDR1 LGHNA and CDR2 YSLEER come from the germline V gene. V was cut by 1 base and J by 5 bases, with 14 bases left in between. DNA of the CDR3: TGCGCCAGCAGCCAAGCGCGCGGGGATGCTACCGGGGAGCTGTTTTTT. Amino acid sequence: CASSQARGDATGELFF.

The CDR3 spells CASSSRGANTGELFF. CDR3 bases: TGTGCCAGCAGCTCCCGCGGGGCGAACACCGGGGAGCTGTTTTTT. The V gene is TRBV7-8, the J gene TRBJ2-2, with D perhaps matching TRBD2 (6 bases). The CDR3 is made up of 15 amino acids. V dropped 4 bases and J dropped 0 bases, with 9 bases sitting between them. CDR1 is SGHVS, CDR2 FQNEAQ, per germline.

J is TRBJ2-2 and V is TRBV29-1; D may be TRBD1 (6 bases). Germline V gives CDR1 SQVTM, CDR2 ANQGSEA. The CDR3 is made up of 13 amino acids. V was shortened by 5 bases and J by 6 bases, with 13 bases between the two germline ends. The CDR3 coding sequence is TGCAGCGTTCCAGGACAGTTCGCCGGGGAGCTGTTTTTT. Translated: CSVPGQFAGELFF.

V usage is TRBV4-2 and J usage is TRBJ2-7, with 12 bases aligning to TRBD1. J lost 6 bases, V lost 2 bases, and 11 bases had no gene match. The CDR3 contains 17 residues. Looked up from germline, CDR1 is LGHNA and CDR2 is YNFKEQ. The CDR3 DNA sequence: TGTGCCAGCAGCCAATTTTCCGGGACAGGGGGCCTCGGCGAGCAGTACTTC. Translation gives CASSQFSGTGGLGEQYF.